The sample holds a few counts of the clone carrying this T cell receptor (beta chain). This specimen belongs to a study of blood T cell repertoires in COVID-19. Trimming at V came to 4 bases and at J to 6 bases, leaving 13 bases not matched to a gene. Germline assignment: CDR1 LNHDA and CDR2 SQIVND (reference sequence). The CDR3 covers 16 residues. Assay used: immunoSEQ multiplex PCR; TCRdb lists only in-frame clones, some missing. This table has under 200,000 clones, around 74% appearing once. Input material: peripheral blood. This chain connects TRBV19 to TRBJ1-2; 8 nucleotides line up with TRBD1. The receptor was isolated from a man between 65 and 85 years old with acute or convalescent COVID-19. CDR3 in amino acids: CASSTHLDRVRNGYTF. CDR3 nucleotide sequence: TGTGCCAGTAGTACCCACCTGGACAGGGTTAGGAATGGCTACACCTTC.